These 19 T cell receptor beta chains share one sample of origin, sequenced in a study of CD8 T cells in Susac syndrome. Random hexamers primed reverse transcription of about 0.5 to 1 ug RNA. TCRdb re-called the immunoSEQ multiplex PCR reads through MiXCR, storing one row per CDR3 protein. The sample includes 170,000 or so distinct CDR3 sequences, 93% seen only once; the top ten take around 0.09%. The sequenced sample consisted of CD4+ T cells from PBMCs. These receptors originate from a human donor with multiple sclerosis.

This clonotype turned up a few times. The chain uses TRBV7-6 and TRBJ2-1; a weak D match, TRBD2 (6 bases). The V gene lost 4 bases and the J gene lost 6 bases, with 10 bases spanning the gap. The germline V gene encodes CDR1 SGHVS and CDR2 FNYEAQ. The CDR3 is 13 amino acids. This CDR3 is CASSWDWANEQFF. In DNA, the CDR3 is TGTGCCAGCAGCTGGGACTGGGCCAATGAGCAGTTCTTC.

In nucleotides, the CDR3 is TGTGCCATCAGTGACAGTCTTAGCAATCAGCCCCAGCATTTT. Translating gives CAISDSLSNQPQHF. The rearrangement uses TRBV10-3 and TRBJ1-5; D not resolved. The CDR3 spans 14 residues. Germline V gene data show CDR1 as ENHRY and CDR2 as SYGVKD. V shed 3 bases and J shed 0 bases, with 6 bases lying between them.

This clonotype has just a few counts. The chain's CDR3 is CASSRLAGGRYEQYF. The CDR3 bases are TGTGCCAGCAGCCGCCTAGCGGGAGGCCGGTACGAGCAGTACTTC. This chain uses TRBV12-3 or TRBV12-4 with TRBJ2-7; 11 bases are shared with TRBD2. CDR3 size: 15 residues. Trimming cost V 6 bases and J 4 bases; bases outside gene matches: 8.

The V gene is TRBV10-3, the J gene TRBJ2-1; 11 nucleotides line up with TRBD2. Germline V gene sequence: CDR1 ENHRY, CDR2 SYGVKD. This CDR3 has 18 residues. J was trimmed by 8 bases and V by 6 bases; bases with no gene match: 18. The CDR3 sequence is CAIRPRRHLAGGVYEQFF. The CDR3 DNA reads TGTGCCATCAGACCCAGGCGGCATCTAGCGGGGGGTGTTTATGAGCAGTTCTTC.

The V and J genes are TRBV20-1 and TRBJ2-2, with D perhaps TRBD1 or TRBD2 (5 bases each). The germline V gene encodes CDR1 DFQATT and CDR2 SNEGSKA (reference sequence). The CDR3 has 17 residues. Trimming took off 5 bases at V and 0 bases at J, with 19 bases between the two ends. The CDR3 region is CSALGLWGPTNTGELFF. The CDR3 nucleotides read TGCAGTGCTCTAGGTCTGTGGGGACCTACGAACACCGGGGAGCTGTTTTTT.

This sequence joins TRBV9 and TRBJ2-1; 8 bases line up with TRBD2. The germline V gene encodes CDR1 SGDLS and CDR2 YYNGEE. The ends lost 0 bases at V and 7 bases at J; junction bases unmatched: 6. The CDR3 runs 15 residues. Here the CDR3 reads CASSVDGGARNEQFF. The CDR3 DNA is TGTGCCAGCAGCGTAGACGGGGGGGCGAGGAATGAGCAGTTCTTC.

The rearrangement uses TRBV9 and TRBJ2-1; D uncertain. Germline V lookup: CDR1 SGDLS, CDR2 YYNGEE. The ends were cut back, 4 bases at V and 9 bases at J, with 8 bases in the middle. This CDR3 region has 11 residues. CDR3 sequence (DNA): TGTGCCAGCAGCAAGCTGGGTGAGCAGTTCTTC. It yields the protein CASSKLGEQFF.

This clonotype was seen a single time. The junction differs from germline at one of its ends, possibly a read error. The genes are TRBV6-1 and TRBJ1-1; D is undetermined. Germline assignment: CDR1 MNHNS and CDR2 SASEGT. The CDR3 is made up of 12 amino acids. This chain's CDR3 is CASREVGLEAFF. CDR3 DNA sequence: TGTGCCAGCAGAGAAGTCGGGTTAGAAGCTTTCTTT.

V usage is TRBV25-1 and J usage is TRBJ2-7, with D uncertain. The germline V and J ends were trimmed by 2 bases and 5 bases, with 7 bases remaining between them. Germline assignment: CDR1 MGHDK and CDR2 SYGVNS. The CDR3 spans 12 residues. This chain's CDR3 is CASSEGVNEQYF. CDR3 bases: TGTGCCAGCAGTGAAGGAGTCAACGAGCAGTACTTC.

The chain employs TRBV27 and TRBJ2-1; maybe TRBD1 (5 bases). V lost 6 bases and J 8 bases, leaving 8 bases between the germline ends. CDR3 length: 11 residues. Per germline, CDR1 MNHEY and CDR2 SMNVEV (reference sequence). The CDR3 loop reads CASRQGYEQFF. CDR3 coding DNA: TGTGCCAGCAGGCAGGGCTATGAGCAGTTCTTC.

The V and J genes are TRBV5-1 and TRBJ2-7, with TRBD1 matching 10 bases. V gave up 4 bases and J gave up 5 bases; unmatched junction bases: 6. This CDR3 contains 14 residues. Germline assignment: CDR1 SGHRS and CDR2 YFSETQ. CDR3 sequence: CASSPTGTGDEQYF. CDR3 nucleotide sequence: TGCGCCAGCAGCCCAACCGGGACAGGGGACGAGCAGTACTTC.

The V gene is TRBV18, the J gene TRBJ2-3; D may be TRBD2 (5 bases). Trimming cost V 6 bases and J 5 bases, with 12 bases left between them. The CDR3 totals 13 residues. Germline values: CDR1 KGHSH, CDR2 LQKENI. The CDR3 sequence is CASSTGSGDTQYF. CDR3 bases: TGTGCCAGCTCCACGGGGTCTGGAGATACGCAGTATTTT.

The V gene is TRBV27, the J gene TRBJ2-3; 7 bases are shared with TRBD2. V gave up 5 bases and J gave up 1 base; unmatched junction bases: 6. The CDR3 consists of 15 residues. Germline-derived CDR1 and CDR2 are MNHEY and SMNVEV (reference sequence). The CDR3 loop reads CASSAPTSRTDTQYF. The CDR3 nucleotides are TGTGCCAGCAGTGCGCCGACTAGCCGCACAGATACGCAGTATTTT.

The rearrangement links TRBV5-1 to TRBJ2-7, with 7 bases lining up with TRBD2. Germline loops: CDR1 SGHRS, CDR2 YFSETQ. The J segment lost 4 bases and the V segment lost 0 bases, leaving 4 bases of the junction unmatched. The CDR3 extends over 14 amino acids. In nucleotides, the CDR3 is TGCGCCAGCAGCTTGGGGGGGGGATTTTACGAGCAGTACTTC. The encoded protein is CASSLGGGFYEQYF.

The chain links TRBV2 to TRBJ1-2, with D unclear. V shed 8 bases and J shed 2 bases, with 6 bases lying between them. The CDR3 has 11 residues. CDR1 and CDR2 from the germline V gene are SNHLY and FYNNEI. The chain's CDR3 is CASFGNYGYTF. CDR3 in DNA: TGTGCCAGCTTCGGCAACTATGGCTACACCTTC.

The genes are TRBV6-2 or TRBV6-3 and TRBJ1-2; D ambiguous. V was shortened by 4 bases and J by 8 bases, with 14 bases between the two germline ends. Germline V lookup: CDR1 MNHEY, CDR2 SVGEGT. CDR3 length: 13 amino acids. CDR3 region: CASSSGRGQGYTF. The CDR3 DNA follows: TGTGCCAGCAGTTCCGGACGGGGTCAGGGCTACACCTTC.

In this sample, this clonotype turned up a few times. The genes are TRBV24-1 and TRBJ2-2; the match to TRBD1 covers 7 bases. The CDR3 is 16 residues long. Germline values: CDR1 KGHDR, CDR2 SFDVKD. The V gene end was trimmed by 3 bases and the J gene end by 0 bases; junction bases not matched to a gene: 3. The CDR3 loop is CATSDAGTANTGELFF. CDR3 nucleotide sequence: TGTGCCACCAGTGATGCCGGGACAGCGAACACCGGGGAGCTGTTTTTT.

This chain connects TRBV5-1 to TRBJ2-7; 9 nucleotides match TRBD2. The CDR3 length is 16 residues. Losses at the gene ends were 0 bases for V and 2 bases for J; bases not matched to a gene: 6. Germline values: CDR1 SGHRS, CDR2 YFSETQ. This CDR3 is CASSLADSGGTYEQYF. The CDR3 DNA is TGCGCCAGCAGCTTGGCCGATAGCGGGGGCACCTACGAGCAGTACTTC. Full variable domain (remainder filled in from reference TRBV5-1 and TRBJ2-7): KAGVTQTPRYLIKTRGQQVTLSCSPISGHRSVSWYQQTPGQGLQFLFEYFSETQRNKGNFPGRFSGRQFSNSRSEMNVSTLELGDSALYLCASSLADSGGTYEQYFGPGTRLTVT.

A remark on this clonotype: Germline and junction disagree at one end, which may indicate a read error. The chain combines TRBV15 with TRBJ1-5; D is uncertain. The CDR3 runs to 14 residues. CDR1 is LNHNV and CDR2 is YYDKDF in the germline V gene (reference sequence). The CDR3 DNA follows: TGCTCCACCTCGGCCCCAGAGTTCAGTCAGCCCCAGCATTTT. Encoded protein: CSTSAPEFSQPQHF.